A single sample is the source of the 17 T cell receptor beta chains below, sequenced in a study of T-cell memory formation after mild COVID-19. Via MiXCR, TCRdb re-called the 5' RACE reads, giving one row per CDR3 protein. Altogether about 350,000 distinct CDR3 sequences are present, roughly an eighth being singletons, with the ten largest covering 22%. The sample was PBMCs or a T cell subset sorted from them (not recorded which). These receptors all come from a man younger than 30 who had mild COVID-19 (a few samples of this study predate the infection). Cell type and time point are not known.

This clonotype was seen a single time. The CDR3 nucleotides read TGTGCCAGCAATCGGGAGACCTCATACGAGCAGTACGTC. It yields the protein CASNRETSYEQYV. The rearrangement links TRBV2 to TRBJ2-7; a weak D match, TRBD2 (6 bases). Germline-derived CDR1 and CDR2 are SNHLY and FYNNEI. This CDR3 contains 13 residues. Trimming took off 7 bases at V and 4 bases at J, with 14 bases between the two ends.

The gene calls are TRBV4-1 and TRBJ2-7, with D unresolved. Trimming stripped 1 base from V and 3 bases from J, with 7 bases between. Germline loops: CDR1 MGHRA, CDR2 YSYEKL. This CDR3 contains 13 residues. CDR3: CASSQGPLYEQYV. CDR3 DNA: TGCGCCAGCAGCCAAGGGCCTCTCTACGAGCAGTACGTC.

In its sample, this clonotype was seen many times. V and J are TRBV4-3 and TRBJ2-1; 11 bases fit TRBD2. The germline CDR1 and CDR2 sequences are LGHNA and YSLEER. Trimming removed 1 base from V and 4 bases from J; junction bases left unmatched: 3. CDR3 length: 16 residues. CDR3 sequence reads: CASSQGVAGGYNEQFF. CDR3 bases: TGCGCCAGCAGCCAAGGGGTAGCGGGGGGGTACAATGAGCAGTTCTTC.

This clonotype was counted between two and nine times. The chain couples TRBV20-1 to TRBJ1-2; 7 nucleotides line up with TRBD1. The V and J ends lost 3 bases and 4 bases, in that order; junction bases with no gene match: 2. Germline assignment: CDR1 DFQATT and CDR2 SNEGSKA (reference sequence). The CDR3 loop spans 12 amino acids. This CDR3 reads CSASGTVYGYTF. CDR3 sequence (DNA): TGCAGTGCTAGCGGGACAGTCTATGGCTACACCTTC.

V usage is TRBV5-1 and J usage is TRBJ2-3; 9 bases fit TRBD2. Germline CDR1 is SGHRS and CDR2 is YFSETQ. J gave up 5 bases and V 5 bases, and 6 bases lay outside the gene matches. The CDR3 spans 14 residues. CDR3 sequence (DNA): TGCGCCAGCAGAAGAGCGGGGGGTCAAGATACGCAGTATTTT. Translation gives CASRRAGGQDTQYF.

The rearrangement joins TRBV3-1 to TRBJ2-1; 8 nucleotides align to TRBD1. Trimming at V came to 1 base and at J to 8 bases, leaving 4 bases not matched to a gene. Germline CDR1 is LGHDT and CDR2 is YNNKEL (reference sequence). This CDR3 comprises 14 residues. The CDR3: CASSQGQGYDEQFF. The DNA of the CDR3 is TGTGCCAGCAGCCAAGGACAGGGGTATGATGAGCAGTTCTTC.

V gene TRBV4-3 combines with J gene TRBJ2-7; 7 positions agree with TRBD1. V gave up 3 bases and J gave up 3 bases; unmatched junction bases: 11. The germline V gene encodes CDR1 LGHNA and CDR2 YSLEER. CDR3 size: 16 residues. The CDR3, as DNA: TGCGCCAGCAGCCACGAGTTGACAGGGAGCTTCTACGAGCAGTACTTC. Translated, it gives CASSHELTGSFYEQYF.

This clonotype was picked up many times. The chain links TRBV7-2 to TRBJ2-3; tentative D call: TRBD2 (6 bases). In germline, CDR1 is SGHTA, CDR2 FQGNSA. The length of the CDR3 is 14 residues. The germline V and J ends were trimmed by 8 bases and 3 bases, with 15 bases remaining between them. CDR3 region: CASLSGQGTDTQYF. CDR3 DNA: TGTGCCAGCTTAAGCGGGCAAGGGACAGATACGCAGTATTTT. The variable domain in full, completed from reference TRBV7-2 and TRBJ2-3, reads GAGVSQSPSNKVTEKGKDVELRCDPISGHTALYWYRQSLGQGLEFLIYFQGNSAPDKSGLPSDRFSAERTGGSVSTLTIQRTQQEDSAVYLCASLSGQGTDTQYFGPGTRLTVL.

This clonotype appeared a few times. The chain joins TRBV20-1 to TRBJ2-5; 10 bases align to TRBD2. This CDR3 has 13 amino acids. Losses at the gene ends were 6 bases for V and 1 base for J; bases not matched to a gene: 2. The germline CDR1 and CDR2 sequences are DFQATT and SNEGSKA (reference sequence). Here the CDR3 DNA reads TGCAGTGCGTGGACTAGCGGCCAAGAGACCCAGTACTTC. Translating gives CSAWTSGQETQYF.

The V gene is TRBV6-5, the J gene TRBJ2-7; D might be TRBD2 (5 bases). Germline V gene lookup returns CDR1 MNHEY and CDR2 SVGAGI. The CDR3 runs to 14 residues. V was shortened by 5 bases and J by 5 bases, with 16 bases between the two germline ends. CDR3 loop: CASSPPGLNDEQYF. The CDR3 DNA reads as TGTGCCAGCAGTCCTCCGGGATTGAATGACGAGCAGTACTTC.

This clonotype appeared a few times. The chain's CDR3 is CAMQRTFTGELFF. DNA for the CDR3: TGCGCCATGCAGAGAACCTTCACCGGGGAGCTGTTTTTT. The V gene is TRBV10-2, the J gene TRBJ2-2; D is uncertain. From germline, CDR1 is WSHSY and CDR2 SAAADI. This CDR3 region has 13 residues. V was shortened by 10 bases and J by 4 bases, with 13 bases between the two germline ends.

J is TRBJ2-1 and V is TRBV18; D remains unclear. Germline V gene lookup returns CDR1 KGHSH and CDR2 LQKENI. V dropped 6 bases and J dropped 5 bases, with 11 bases sitting between them. The CDR3 is 13 amino acids. This CDR3 reads CASSQQENNEQFF. CDR3 nucleotides: TGTGCCAGCTCCCAGCAGGAGAACAATGAGCAGTTCTTC.

In this sample, this clonotype turned up many times. The chain is built from TRBV7-3 and TRBJ2-1; D ambiguous. Trimming stripped 8 bases from V and 7 bases from J, with 15 bases between. The germline V gene encodes CDR1 SGHTA and CDR2 FQGTGA. This CDR3 has 13 amino acids. DNA of the CDR3: TGTGCCAGCCAATCCCCGGATACTAATGAGCAGTTCTTC. Its protein is CASQSPDTNEQFF.

The chain carries TRBV27 and TRBJ2-7; tentatively, D is TRBD2 (5 bases). This CDR3 is 17 amino acids long. The V and J ends lost 5 bases and 2 bases respectively, with 22 bases between them. Germline CDR1 and CDR2: MNHEY and SMNVEV (reference sequence). The CDR3 DNA follows: TGTGCCAGCAGTACCCACCCGGGTGTGTTCGGGACCTACGAGCAGTACTTC. The encoded protein is CASSTHPGVFGTYEQYF.

The J gene is TRBJ2-7, the V gene TRBV28; the match to TRBD1 covers 8 bases. The CDR3 runs 16 residues. CDR1 is MDHEN, CDR2 SYDVKM, per germline. Unmatched junction bases numbered 11, after V lost 3 bases and J lost 4 bases. The CDR3 here is CASSFGSRTGHYEQYV. DNA of the CDR3: TGTGCCAGCAGTTTCGGTAGTCGGACAGGGCATTACGAGCAGTACGTC.

The chain is built from TRBV7-7 and TRBJ2-5; the match to TRBD2 covers 9 bases. Germline trimming cut 6 bases from V and 4 bases from J; bases unmatched to any gene: 9. The germline V gene has CDR1 SSHAT and CDR2 FNYEAQ (reference sequence). The length of the CDR3 is 15 residues. The CDR3, as DNA: TGTGCCAGCAGTGGGGGGATGACTAGCGGAGAGACCCAGTACTTC. It yields the protein CASSGGMTSGETQYF.

This clonotype appeared many times. The chain recombines TRBV20-1 with TRBJ2-7; D is unresolved. V lost 1 base and J 6 bases, leaving 10 bases between the germline ends. This CDR3 has 12 amino acids. The germline CDR1 and CDR2 sequences are DFQATT and SNEGSKA (reference sequence). The CDR3 coding sequence is TGCAGTGCTAGAGGGTATCCGTCCGAGCAGTACGTC. Translation gives CSARGYPSEQYV.